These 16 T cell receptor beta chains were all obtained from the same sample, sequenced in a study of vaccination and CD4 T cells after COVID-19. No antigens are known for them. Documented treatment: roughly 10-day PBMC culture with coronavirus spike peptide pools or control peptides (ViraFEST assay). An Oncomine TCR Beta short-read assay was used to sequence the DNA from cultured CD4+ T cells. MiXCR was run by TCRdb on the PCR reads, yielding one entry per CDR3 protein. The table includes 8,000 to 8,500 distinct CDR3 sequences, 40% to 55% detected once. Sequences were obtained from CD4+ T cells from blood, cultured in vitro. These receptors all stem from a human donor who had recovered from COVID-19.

This chain's CDR3 is CASSLGPLRRTAYEQYF. For the CDR3, the DNA is TGTGCCAGCAGTTTAGGGCCTCTGCGGCGGACCGCCTACGAGCAGTACTTC. The rearrangement links TRBV27 to TRBJ2-7; D remains ambiguous. The CDR3 is 17 residues long. With 2 bases removed from V and 2 bases from J, the gap between germline ends came to 19 bases. Per the germline V gene, CDR1 is MNHEY and CDR2 is SMNVEV (reference sequence).

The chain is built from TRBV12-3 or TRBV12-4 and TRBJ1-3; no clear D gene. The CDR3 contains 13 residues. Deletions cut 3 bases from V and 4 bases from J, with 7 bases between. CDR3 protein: CASSFLHGNTIYF. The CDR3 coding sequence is TGTGCCAGCAGTTTCTTACACGGAAACACCATATATTTT.

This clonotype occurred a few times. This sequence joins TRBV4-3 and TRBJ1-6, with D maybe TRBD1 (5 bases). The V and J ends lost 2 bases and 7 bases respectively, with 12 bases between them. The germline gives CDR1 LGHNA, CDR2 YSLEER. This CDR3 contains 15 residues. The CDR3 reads CASSQQRDGNSPLHF. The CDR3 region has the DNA TGCGCCAGCAGCCAACAACGGGACGGGAATTCACCCCTCCACTTT.

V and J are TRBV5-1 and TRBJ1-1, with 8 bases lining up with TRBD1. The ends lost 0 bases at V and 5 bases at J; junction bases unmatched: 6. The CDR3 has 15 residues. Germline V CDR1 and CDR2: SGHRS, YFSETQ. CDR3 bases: TGCGCCAGCAGCTTGGCCGGGACAGGAAGGACTGAAGCTTTCTTT. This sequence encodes CASSLAGTGRTEAFF.

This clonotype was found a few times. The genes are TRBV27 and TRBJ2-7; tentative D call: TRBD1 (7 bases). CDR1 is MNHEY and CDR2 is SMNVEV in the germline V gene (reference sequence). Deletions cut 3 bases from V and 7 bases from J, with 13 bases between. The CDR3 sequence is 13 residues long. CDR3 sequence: CASSFSTGREQYF. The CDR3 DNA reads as TGTGCCAGCAGTTTTTCGACAGGGAGGGAGCAGTACTTC.

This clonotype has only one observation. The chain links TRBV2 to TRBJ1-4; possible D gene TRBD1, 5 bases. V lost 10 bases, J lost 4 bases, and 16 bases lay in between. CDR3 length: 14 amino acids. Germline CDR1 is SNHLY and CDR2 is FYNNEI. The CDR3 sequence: CATSPDTNNEKLFF. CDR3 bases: TGTGCCACCTCCCCGGACACCAATAATGAAAAACTGTTTTTT.

The CDR3 loop is CASSLQGVFEAFF. CDR3 in DNA: TGTGCCAGCAGTTTACAGGGGGTCTTTGAAGCTTTCTTT. The chain uses TRBV28 and TRBJ1-1; 7 bases fit TRBD1. Trimming removed 2 bases from V and 7 bases from J; junction bases left unmatched: 4. Germline values: CDR1 MDHEN, CDR2 SYDVKM. CDR3 size: 13 residues. Drawing the rest from reference TRBV28 and TRBJ1-1, the complete variable domain is DVKVTQSSRYLVKRTGEKVFLECVQDMDHENMFWYRQDPGLGLRLIYFSYDVKMKEKGDIPEGYSVSREKKERFSLILESASTNQTSMYLCASSLQGVFEAFFGQGTRLTVV.

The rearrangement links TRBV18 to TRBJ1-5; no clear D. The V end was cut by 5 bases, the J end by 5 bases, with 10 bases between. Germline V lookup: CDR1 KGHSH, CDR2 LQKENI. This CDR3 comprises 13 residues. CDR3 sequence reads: CASSSLSDQPQHF. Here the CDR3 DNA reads TGTGCCAGCTCATCCCTCTCGGATCAGCCCCAGCATTTT.

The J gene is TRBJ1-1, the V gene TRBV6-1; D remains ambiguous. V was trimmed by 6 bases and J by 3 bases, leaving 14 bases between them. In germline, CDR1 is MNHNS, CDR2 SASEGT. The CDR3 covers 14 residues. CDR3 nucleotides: TGTGCCAGCAGAAACACCATTGGGGACACTGAAGCTTTCTTT. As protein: CASRNTIGDTEAFF.

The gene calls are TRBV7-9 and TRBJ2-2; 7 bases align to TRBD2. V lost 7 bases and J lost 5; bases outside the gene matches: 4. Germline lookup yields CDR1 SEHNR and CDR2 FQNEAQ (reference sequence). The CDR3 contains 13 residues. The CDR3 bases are TGTGCCAGCATCCTGGGGGGGACCGGGGAGCTGTTTTTT. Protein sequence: CASILGGTGELFF.

CDR3 in amino acids: CSVIWGKTEAFF. DNA for the CDR3: TGCAGCGTTATCTGGGGAAAGACTGAAGCTTTCTTT. The V call is TRBV29-1, the J call TRBJ1-1, with no clear D. V lost 5 bases to trimming and J lost 5 bases, with 12 bases between them. This CDR3 comprises 12 residues. From germline, CDR1 is SQVTM and CDR2 ANQGSEA.

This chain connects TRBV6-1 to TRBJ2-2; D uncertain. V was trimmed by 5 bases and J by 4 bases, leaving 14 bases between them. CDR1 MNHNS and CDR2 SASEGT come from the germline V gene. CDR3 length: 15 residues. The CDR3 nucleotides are TGTGCCAGCAGTCGGGTTAGGGCGAGCACCGGGGAGCTGTTTTTT. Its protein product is CASSRVRASTGELFF.

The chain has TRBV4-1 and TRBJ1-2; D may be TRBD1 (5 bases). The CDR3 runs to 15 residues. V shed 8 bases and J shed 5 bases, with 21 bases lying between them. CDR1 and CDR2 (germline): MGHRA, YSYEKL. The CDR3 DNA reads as TGCGCCAGCGCCCGTGCGGGGCGGCTGACGTATGGCTACACCTTC. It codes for CASARAGRLTYGYTF.

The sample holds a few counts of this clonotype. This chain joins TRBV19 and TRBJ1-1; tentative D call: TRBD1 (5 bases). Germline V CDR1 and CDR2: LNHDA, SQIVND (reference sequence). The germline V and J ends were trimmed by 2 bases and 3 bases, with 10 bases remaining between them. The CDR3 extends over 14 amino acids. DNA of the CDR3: TGTGCCAGTAGTATACGCAGGGAAGACACTGAAGCTTTCTTT. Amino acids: CASSIRREDTEAFF.

This CDR3 reads CTSSQEQLGEQYF. Here the CDR3 DNA reads TGCACCAGCAGCCAAGAACAGCTGGGGGAGCAGTACTTC. V gene TRBV1 combines with J gene TRBJ2-7. TRBV1 is labeled a pseudogene. The length of the CDR3 is 13 residues.

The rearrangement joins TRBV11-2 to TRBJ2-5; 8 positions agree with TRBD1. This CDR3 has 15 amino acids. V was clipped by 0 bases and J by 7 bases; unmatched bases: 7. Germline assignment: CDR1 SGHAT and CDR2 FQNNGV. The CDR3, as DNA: TGTGCCAGCAGCTTAGAAAGGGGCGGGACAGGGACCCAGTACTTC. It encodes CASSLERGGTGTQYF.